Listed below are T cell receptor beta chains from one sample, sequenced in a study of cytomegalovirus exposure and HLA in healthy donors. Sequencing used immunoSEQ multiplex PCR; TCRdb keeps in-frame clones, though not all of them. The top ten hold around 6.1% of the sample, which has approximately 100,000 clones, about 80% seen once. Sequencing was done on a sample of PBMCs. The receptor set was obtained from a man aged 55 to 69 in good health and CMV-seropositive. CDR3s include the opening cysteine and the closing phenylalanine or tryptophan. D genes are given only for firm matches. Only part of the rows carry a size: once, few, many, or a class if the clone is expanded.

d_gene: TRBD1
v_gene: TRBV4-3
j_gene: TRBJ2-1
abundance: few
CDR3nt: TGCGCCAGCAGCCAAGCAGGGGGCCAGGGGCAAGTTGGTGAGCAGTTCTTC
CDR3aa: CASSQAGGQGQVGEQFF

d_gene: -
v_gene: TRBV6-5
j_gene: TRBJ2-7
abundance: -
CDR3nt: TGTGCCAGCCGAGGTCCGGGGGAGCAGTACTTC
CDR3aa: CASRGPGEQYF

d_gene: -
v_gene: TRBV29-1
j_gene: TRBJ2-6
abundance: -
CDR3nt: TGCAGCGCCTCGGGGTCCGACTCTGGGGCCAACGTCCTGACTTTC
CDR3aa: CSASGSDSGANVLTF

d_gene: -
v_gene: TRBV6-5
j_gene: TRBJ1-6
abundance: -
CDR3nt: TGTGCCAGCAGTCCCCCAGGGCATAATAATTCACCCCTCCACTTT
CDR3aa: CASSPPGHNNSPLHF

d_gene: -
v_gene: TRBV30
j_gene: TRBJ2-7
abundance: -
CDR3nt: TGTGCCTGGAGTGTACTCCAACTGACTGATTCCTACGAGCAGTACTTC
CDR3aa: CAWSVLQLTDSYEQYF

d_gene: TRBD1
v_gene: TRBV6-5
j_gene: TRBJ2-7
abundance: -
CDR3nt: TGTGCCAGCAGTTATCAGGGGGCCGGTTACGAGCAGTACTTC
CDR3aa: CASSYQGAGYEQYF

d_gene: TRBD1
v_gene: TRBV28
j_gene: TRBJ1-5
abundance: -
CDR3nt: TGTGCCAGCAGGGACAGGGTACGACAGCCCCAGCATTTT
CDR3aa: CASRDRVRQPQHF

d_gene: TRBD2
v_gene: TRBV7-9
j_gene: TRBJ2-2
abundance: -
CDR3nt: TGTTCCAGCAGCTTCGTTGGGGGGGCGAACACCGGGGAGCTGTTTTTT
CDR3aa: CSSSFVGGANTGELFF

d_gene: TRBD1
v_gene: TRBV9
j_gene: TRBJ2-5
abundance: -
CDR3nt: TGTGCCAGCAGCCCTAACCAGGGGGCGGGATGGGAGACCCAGTACTTC
CDR3aa: CASSPNQGAGWETQYF

d_gene: -
v_gene: TRBV2
j_gene: TRBJ2-7
abundance: -
CDR3nt: TGTGCCAGCAGTGAAAGGGGACACGAGCAGTACTTC
CDR3aa: CASSERGHEQYF

d_gene: TRBD1
v_gene: TRBV5-6
j_gene: TRBJ2-5
abundance: -
CDR3nt: TGTGCCAGCAGCTATAGGACAGGGGAATGGCAAGAGACCCAGTACTTC
CDR3aa: CASSYRTGEWQETQYF

d_gene: TRBD2
v_gene: TRBV30
j_gene: TRBJ2-2
abundance: -
CDR3nt: TGTGCCTGGAGTGTACGGGGGGGAAGCGCCGGGGAGCTGTTTTTT
CDR3aa: CAWSVRGGSAGELFF

d_gene: TRBD1
v_gene: TRBV28
j_gene: TRBJ1-6
abundance: -
CDR3nt: TGTGCCAGCAGTTTATATGCAGGGGGCTCCTATAATTCACCCCTCCACTTT
CDR3aa: CASSLYAGGSYNSPLHF

d_gene: -
v_gene: TRBV6-4
j_gene: TRBJ2-3
abundance: -
CDR3nt: TGTGCCAGCAGTGACTCCCGGGGGGCCCCAGATACGCAGTATTTT
CDR3aa: CASSDSRGAPDTQYF

d_gene: -
v_gene: TRBV7-6
j_gene: TRBJ2-1
abundance: -
CDR3nt: TGTGCCAGCAGCACCCAAGCGGATGAGCAGTTCTTC
CDR3aa: CASSTQADEQFF

d_gene: TRBD2
v_gene: TRBV7-8
j_gene: TRBJ2-5
abundance: once
CDR3nt: TGTGCCAGCTTGGGGGGACTAGCGGGGGACCAAGAGACCCAGTACTTC
CDR3aa: CASLGGLAGDQETQYF

d_gene: -
v_gene: TRBV7-3
j_gene: TRBJ2-2
abundance: -
CDR3nt: TGTGCCAGCAGCCTCAATGGGCGGGGAAACACCGGGGAGCTGTTTTTT
CDR3aa: CASSLNGRGNTGELFF

d_gene: -
v_gene: TRBV19
j_gene: TRBJ2-3
abundance: -
CDR3nt: TGTGCCAGTAAGCCGAGACAGTTCACAGATACGCAGTATTTT
CDR3aa: CASKPRQFTDTQYF

d_gene: -
v_gene: TRBV9
j_gene: TRBJ2-3
abundance: -
CDR3nt: TGTGCCAGCAGCGTAGCGGGAGATACGCAGTATTTT
CDR3aa: CASSVAGDTQYF

d_gene: -
v_gene: TRBV29-1
j_gene: TRBJ1-3
abundance: -
CDR3nt: TGCAGCGTTGGAGCTGGGGGCGCCTCTGGAAACACCATATATTTT
CDR3aa: CSVGAGGASGNTIYF

d_gene: -
v_gene: TRBV7-2
j_gene: TRBJ2-7
abundance: -
CDR3nt: TGTGCCAGCAGTTGGGGAGAGGTCTACGAGCAGTACTTC
CDR3aa: CASSWGEVYEQYF

d_gene: TRBD2
v_gene: TRBV27
j_gene: TRBJ2-1
abundance: -
CDR3nt: TGTGCCAGCAGCCTGACTAGCGGGAGCTCCTACAATGAGCAGTTCTTC
CDR3aa: CASSLTSGSSYNEQFF

d_gene: TRBD1
v_gene: TRBV7-3
j_gene: TRBJ2-7
abundance: once
CDR3nt: TGTGCCAGCAGCTTAGCGCGAGGACAGGGTCCCTACGAGCAGTACTTC
CDR3aa: CASSLARGQGPYEQYF

d_gene: -
v_gene: TRBV5-1
j_gene: TRBJ2-7
abundance: -
CDR3nt: TGCGCCAGCAGCTTGACGGGTCCCTCCTACGAGCAGTACTTC
CDR3aa: CASSLTGPSYEQYF

d_gene: TRBD2
v_gene: TRBV14
j_gene: TRBJ2-1
abundance: -
CDR3nt: TGTGCCAGCAGCCAAGGGGCTAGCGGCCCCTACAATGAGCAGTTCTTC
CDR3aa: CASSQGASGPYNEQFF

d_gene: -
v_gene: TRBV4-1
j_gene: TRBJ2-7
abundance: few
CDR3nt: TGCGCCAGCAGCCCCCACACAGGGCTCTCCTACGAGCAGTACTTC
CDR3aa: CASSPHTGLSYEQYF

d_gene: TRBD1
v_gene: TRBV5-6
j_gene: TRBJ2-7
abundance: -
CDR3nt: TGTGCCAGCAGCCCGGAAGGACAGGGGGCTTCCTACGAGCAGTACTTC
CDR3aa: CASSPEGQGASYEQYF

d_gene: -
v_gene: TRBV6-5
j_gene: TRBJ1-2
abundance: -
CDR3nt: TGTGCCAGCAGACCTCCACTGGGGAGGACTGGTGGCTACACCTTC
CDR3aa: CASRPPLGRTGGYTF